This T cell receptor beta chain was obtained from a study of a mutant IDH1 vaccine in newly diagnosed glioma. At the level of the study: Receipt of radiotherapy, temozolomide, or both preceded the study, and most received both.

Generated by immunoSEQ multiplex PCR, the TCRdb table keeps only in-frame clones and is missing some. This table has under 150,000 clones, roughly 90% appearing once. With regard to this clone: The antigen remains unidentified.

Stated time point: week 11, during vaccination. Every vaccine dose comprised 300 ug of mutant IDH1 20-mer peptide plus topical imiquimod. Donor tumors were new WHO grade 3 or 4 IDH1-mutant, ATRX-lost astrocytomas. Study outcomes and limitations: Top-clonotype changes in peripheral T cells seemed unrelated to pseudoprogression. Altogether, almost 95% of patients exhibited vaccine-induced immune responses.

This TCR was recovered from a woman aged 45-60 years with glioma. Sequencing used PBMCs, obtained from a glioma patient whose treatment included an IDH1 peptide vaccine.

The CDR3 here is CASSFTGTGNEQYF. The CDR3 bases are TGCGCCAGCAGCTTTACCGGGACAGGAAACGAGCAGTACTTC. V usage is TRBV5-1 and J usage is TRBJ2-5; 8 bases match TRBD1. The better agreement between TRBJ2-7 and the DNA end casts doubt on the J call. Germline values: CDR1 SGHRS, CDR2 YFSETQ. This CDR3 comprises 14 residues.